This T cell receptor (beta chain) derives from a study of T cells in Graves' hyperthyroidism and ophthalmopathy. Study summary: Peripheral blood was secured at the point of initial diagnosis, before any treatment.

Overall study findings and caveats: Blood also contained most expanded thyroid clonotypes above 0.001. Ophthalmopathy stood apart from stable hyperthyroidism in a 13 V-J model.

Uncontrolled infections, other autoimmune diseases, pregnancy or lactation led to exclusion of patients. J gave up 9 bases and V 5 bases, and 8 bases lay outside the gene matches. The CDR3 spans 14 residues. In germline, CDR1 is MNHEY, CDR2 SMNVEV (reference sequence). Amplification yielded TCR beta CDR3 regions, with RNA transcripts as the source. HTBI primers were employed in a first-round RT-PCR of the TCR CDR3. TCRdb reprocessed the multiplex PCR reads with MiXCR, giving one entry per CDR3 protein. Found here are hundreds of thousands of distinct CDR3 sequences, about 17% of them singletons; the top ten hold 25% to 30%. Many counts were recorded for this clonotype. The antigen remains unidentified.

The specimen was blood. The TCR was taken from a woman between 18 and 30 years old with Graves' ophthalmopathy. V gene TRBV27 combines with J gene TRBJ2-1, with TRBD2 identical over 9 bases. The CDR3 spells CASSEAGGLGEQFF. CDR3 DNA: TGTGCCAGCAGTGAAGCGGGAGGTTTGGGTGAGCAGTTCTTC.